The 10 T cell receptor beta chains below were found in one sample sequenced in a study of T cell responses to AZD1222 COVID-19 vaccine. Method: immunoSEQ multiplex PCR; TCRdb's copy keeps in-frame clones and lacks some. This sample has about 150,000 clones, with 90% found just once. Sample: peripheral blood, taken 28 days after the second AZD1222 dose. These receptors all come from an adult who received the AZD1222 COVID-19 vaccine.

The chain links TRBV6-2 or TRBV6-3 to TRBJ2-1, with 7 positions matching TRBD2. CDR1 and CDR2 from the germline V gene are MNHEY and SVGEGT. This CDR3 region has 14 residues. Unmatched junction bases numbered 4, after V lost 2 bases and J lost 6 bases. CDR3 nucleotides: TGTGCCAGCAGTTACGGACTAGAGGGCAATGAGCAGTTCTTC. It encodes CASSYGLEGNEQFF.

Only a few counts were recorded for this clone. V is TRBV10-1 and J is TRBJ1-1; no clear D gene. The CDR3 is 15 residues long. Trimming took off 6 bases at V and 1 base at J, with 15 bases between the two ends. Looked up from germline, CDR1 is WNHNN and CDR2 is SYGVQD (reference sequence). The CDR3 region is CASSPTGRGNTEAFF. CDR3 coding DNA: TGCGCCAGCAGCCCCACCGGACGGGGGAACACTGAAGCTTTCTTT.

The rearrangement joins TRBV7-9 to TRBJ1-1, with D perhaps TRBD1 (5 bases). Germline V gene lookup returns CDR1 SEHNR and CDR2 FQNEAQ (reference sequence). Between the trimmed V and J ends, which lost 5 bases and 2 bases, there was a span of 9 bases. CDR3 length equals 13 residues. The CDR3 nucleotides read TGTGCCAGCAGCGAAGGGGTTAACACTGAAGCTTTCTTT. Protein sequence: CASSEGVNTEAFF.

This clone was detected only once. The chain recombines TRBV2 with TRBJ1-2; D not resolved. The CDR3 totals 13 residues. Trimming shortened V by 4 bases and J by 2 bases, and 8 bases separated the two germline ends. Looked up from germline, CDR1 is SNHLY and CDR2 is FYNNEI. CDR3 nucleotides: TGTGCCAGCAGTGGGGCGCCGAACTATGGCTACACCTTC. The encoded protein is CASSGAPNYGYTF. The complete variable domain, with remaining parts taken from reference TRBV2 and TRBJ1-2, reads EPEVTQTPSHQVTQMGQEVILRCVPISNHLYFYWYRQILGQKVEFLVSFYNNEISEKSEIFDDQFSVERPDGSNFTLKIRSTKLEDSAMYFCASSGAPNYGYTFGSGTRLTVV.

Here the CDR3 reads CASSLDSSYSNQPQHF. CDR3 DNA: TGTGCCAGCAGTTTGGACAGCTCTTATAGCAATCAGCCCCAGCATTTT. This chain connects TRBV2 to TRBJ1-5; possible D gene TRBD1, 6 bases. This CDR3 is 16 amino acids long. The germline CDR1 and CDR2 sequences are SNHLY and FYNNEI. The V end lost 5 bases, the J end lost 0 bases, and 14 bases lay between the germline ends.

The CDR3 here is CASIGSHSTGYGYTF. Here the CDR3 DNA reads TGTGCCAGTATTGGCAGCCACTCCACGGGCTATGGCTACACCTTC. The genes are TRBV19 and TRBJ1-2; D gene ambiguous. The CDR3 is 15 amino acids. Germline V CDR1 and CDR2: LNHDA, SQIVND (reference sequence). The V gene lost 7 bases and the J gene lost 4 bases, with 19 bases spanning the gap.

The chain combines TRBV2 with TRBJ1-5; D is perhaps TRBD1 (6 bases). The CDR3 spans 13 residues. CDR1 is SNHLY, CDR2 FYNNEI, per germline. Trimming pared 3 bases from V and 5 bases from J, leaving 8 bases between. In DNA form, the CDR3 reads TGTGCCAGCAGTGAGGGGGGCCATCAGCCCCAGCATTTT. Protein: CASSEGGHQPQHF.

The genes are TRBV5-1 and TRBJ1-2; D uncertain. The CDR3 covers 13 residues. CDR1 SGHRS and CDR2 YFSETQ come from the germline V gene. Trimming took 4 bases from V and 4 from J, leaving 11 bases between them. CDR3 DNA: TGCGCCAGCAGCCCTACCTCTGGCTATGGCTACACCTTC. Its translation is CASSPTSGYGYTF.

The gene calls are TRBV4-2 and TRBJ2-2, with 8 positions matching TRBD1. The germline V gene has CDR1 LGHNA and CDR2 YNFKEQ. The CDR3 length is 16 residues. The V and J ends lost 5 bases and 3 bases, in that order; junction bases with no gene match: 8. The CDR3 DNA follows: TGTGCCAGCAGCATACGACAGGGGACGGACACCGGGGAGCTGTTTTTT. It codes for CASSIRQGTDTGELFF.

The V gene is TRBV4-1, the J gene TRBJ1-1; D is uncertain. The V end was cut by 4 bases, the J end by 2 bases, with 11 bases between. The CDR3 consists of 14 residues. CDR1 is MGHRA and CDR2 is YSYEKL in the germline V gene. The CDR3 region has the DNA TGCGCCAGCAGCCCCGCTTGGGGTAACACTGAAGCTTTCTTT. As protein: CASSPAWGNTEAFF.